Given below is one T cell receptor (beta chain) in context. What this receptor recognizes is not known. There are no base qualities to consult, and no much larger clone falls within one base. The sample is drawn from a study of blood T cell repertoires in COVID-19 (dated by TCRdb to the early 2020s). At the level of the whole study: Samples covering the acute and convalescent phases of COVID-19 were provided by collaborators in the United States, Italy and Spain. Where HLA class I and class II types were available, the types were taken from metadata supplied by the sample provider, not from assay-based typing. The repertoires were released in a freely available public database meant as a resource for research on the immune response to SARS-CoV-2. Subjects who had been exposed to COVID-19, were actively infected with it, or had recovered from it provided the deeply sampled blood TCRbeta repertoires that made up the dataset. Sample metadata almost always included a de-identified subject ID, COVID-19 status, age in years and sex. Samples came from the ongoing ImmuneRACE study (first 160 participants) plus 1,254 subjects from 6 global collaborators. The material from the prospective study consisted of cDNA or gDNA derived from T cells, B-cell-depleted T cells, or PBMCs. General conclusions and limits of the study: How much clinical and demographic metadata was included differed by source and by participant, and the metadata was provided uncurated.

TCRbeta CDR3 regions were amplified from genomic DNA using the immunoSEQ Assay, a bias-controlled multiplex PCR. On the study's bioinformatics: Within the assay, amplification of reference gene primers was used to estimate how many nucleated cells each sample contained. Sequence reads were collapsed and filtered to measure the absolute abundance of every unique TCRbeta CDR3 rearrangement. For each sample, productive Simpson clonality was calculated as the square root of Simpson's diversity index across productive rearrangements. TCRdb stores this immuneACCESS table with in-frame sequences only. Part of the clones is absent; in the studies checked, under half of the shortfall reflects unresolved V genes, and no reason is known for the rest. The V and J calls and clone size come from that table; D and trimming were worked out from the DNA. The sample profile shows about 180,000 clones; approximately 80% of them were found once. The top ten clonotypes cover around 15% of the sample.

Enrolling through a virtual design, the prospective study's participants ranged in age from roughly 18 to 100 years and lived across roughly 24 United States geographic areas. In the prospective study, participants were assigned to cohorts based on the clinical history participants reported in a screening survey and a study questionnaire. Recovered participants in ImmuneRACE Cohort 3 were defined as having two consecutive negative NP/OP PCR tests, clearance from a healthcare professional, or resolution of symptoms. In the prospective study, whole blood, serum and a nasopharyngeal or oropharyngeal swab were collected from each participant by mobile phlebotomists. Over an approximately two-month period, participants in the prospective study had the option of providing additional blood draws and questionnaires. Before DNA extraction, blood samples from the prospective study were shipped at room temperature or frozen.

This receptor was identified in a man between 45 and 60 years old who had recovered from COVID-19. Material: PBMCs or T cells enriched from blood (not recorded which).

The DNA sequence is as follows: TGCGCCAGCAGCTTGGACGGGGTAGTCAATGAGCAGTTCTTC. Translated, this is CASSLDGVVNEQFF. Here the chain combines TRBV5-1 and TRBJ2-1; possibly the D gene is TRBD2, per 5 matching bases. Inclusive of the bounding cysteine and phenylalanine, the CDR3 is 14 residues long. The only DNA kept is the CDR3, 42 bases in frame from the first base. CDR1 and CDR2, looked up from the germline V gene, are SGHRS and YFSETQ. The germline ends are 10 bases apart after V is trimmed by 0 bases and J by 6 bases.